Below, one T cell receptor (beta chain) is given with its context. These data are taken from a study of blood T cell repertoires in COVID-19. This table comes from immunoSEQ multiplex PCR, and its TCRdb copy is limited to in-frame clones, with some not included. The table has around 150,000 clones, around 78% seen once. The CDR3 loop spans 12 amino acids. Germline assignment: CDR1 SNHLY and CDR2 FYNNEI. V shed 4 bases and J shed 6 bases, with 9 bases lying between them. This chain connects TRBV2 to TRBJ1-2, with TRBD1 as a possible D gene (5 bases). Input material: peripheral blood. This clonotype originated in an elderly woman with active or convalescent COVID-19. The CDR3 here is CASSGQQDGYTF. CDR3 DNA sequence: TGTGCCAGCAGTGGACAGCAAGATGGCTACACCTTC.